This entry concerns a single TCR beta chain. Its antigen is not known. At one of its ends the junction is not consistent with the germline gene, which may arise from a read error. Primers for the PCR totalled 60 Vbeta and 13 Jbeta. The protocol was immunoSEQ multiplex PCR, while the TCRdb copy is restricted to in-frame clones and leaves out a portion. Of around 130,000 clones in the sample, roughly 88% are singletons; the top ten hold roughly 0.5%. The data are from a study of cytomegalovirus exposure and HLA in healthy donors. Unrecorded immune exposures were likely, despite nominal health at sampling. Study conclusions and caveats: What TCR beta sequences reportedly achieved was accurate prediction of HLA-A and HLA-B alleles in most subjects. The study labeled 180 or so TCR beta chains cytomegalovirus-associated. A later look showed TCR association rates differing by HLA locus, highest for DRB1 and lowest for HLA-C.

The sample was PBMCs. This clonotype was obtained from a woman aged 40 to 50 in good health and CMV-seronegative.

The CDR3 DNA is TGTTCCAGCAGCGCCGGACAGCGTATAAATCAGCCCCAGCATTTT. It encodes CSSSAGQRINQPQHF. This chain uses TRBV7-9 with TRBJ1-5, with a weak D call TRBD1 (6 bases). Germline V CDR1 and CDR2: SEHNR, FQNEAQ (reference sequence). This CDR3 has 15 amino acids. Using reference TRBV7-9 and TRBJ1-5 for the parts outside the CDR3, the full variable domain is DTGVSQNPRHKITKRGQNVTFRCDPISEHNRLYWYRQTLGQGPEFLTYFQNEAQLEKSRLLSDRFSAERPKGSFSTLEIQRTEQGDSAMYLCSSSAGQRINQPQHFGDGTRLSIL.